The clone carrying this TCR beta chain was detected a few times. Per-sample PBMC isolation yielded at least 6.5 million cells. A second PCR, run for 7 to 11 cycles, used a sample-barcoded 5' primer plus a J-beta primer mix. TCRdb re-called the 5' RACE reads with MiXCR, one entry per CDR3 protein. The repertoire holds approximately 800,000 distinct CDR3 sequences, roughly 24% seen once, with around 3% in the top ten. This sample stems from a study of blood T cells in healthy people across ages. The length of the CDR3 is 13 residues. The junction had 3 bases not matched to a gene; V was cut back by 6 bases and J by 8 bases. The germline V gene has CDR1 WSHSY and CDR2 SAAADI. These same data were also listed under a study on T cells of mothers and their children. Per that study: A few healthy Caucasian mothers, along with their six children, served as the donors. At a rate of about 1.5 ug per 15 ul, cDNA synthesis received all of the extracted RNA.

Sequencing was done on a sample of blood. The sequence was collected from a boy between 5 and 17 years old in good health. The chain joins TRBV10-2 to TRBJ2-3, with 12 bases fitting TRBD1. CDR3 bases: TGCGCCAGCAGCGGGACAGGGGGCAGTACGCAGTATTTT. It is translated as CASSGTGGSTQYF.